Following are 21 T cell receptor beta chains from one sample sequenced in a study of identical twins. TCRdb independently ran MiXCR on the 5' RACE reads; one entry per CDR3 protein. The sample has 700,000 or so distinct CDR3 sequences, around 8.3% seen once. This same sample was also part of a study on yellow fever vaccine responses in identical twins.

Input material: PBMCs. Receptors originate from a woman aged 18-35 years in good health.

CDR3: CASSFKPGQGLPGTEAFF. CDR3 bases: TGTGCCAGCAGCTTCAAACCCGGACAGGGCCTACCTGGCACTGAAGCTTTCTTT. This sequence joins TRBV11-1 and TRBJ1-1; TRBD1 aligns across 8 bases. The CDR3 length is 18 residues. V gave up 3 bases and J gave up 4 bases; unmatched junction bases: 16. Germline loops: CDR1 SGHAT, CDR2 FQDESV (reference sequence).

V is TRBV9 and J is TRBJ2-5; D assignment may be TRBD1 or TRBD2 (6 bases each). CDR1 is SGDLS and CDR2 is YYNGEE in the germline V gene. The CDR3 is 15 residues long. Trimming stripped 0 bases from V and 1 base from J, with 10 bases between. CDR3 bases: TGTGCCAGCAGCGTAGCGGGGGCAGTCCAAGAGACCCAGTACTTC. It encodes CASSVAGAVQETQYF.

This clonotype showed up many times. This chain connects TRBV5-6 to TRBJ2-1; D is unresolved. The CDR3 covers 13 residues. Trimming removed 1 base at V and 10 bases at J, with 12 bases between. Germline CDR1 reads SGHDT; CDR2 reads YYEEEE. CDR3 protein: CASSLIRSREQFF. CDR3 DNA sequence: TGTGCCAGCAGCTTGATTCGGAGTCGGGAGCAGTTCTTC.

This clonotype was counted many times. The chain combines TRBV20-1 with TRBJ1-4; D not resolved. Per germline, CDR1 DFQATT and CDR2 SNEGSKA (reference sequence). V was shortened by 7 bases and J by 5 bases, with 11 bases between the two germline ends. The CDR3 extends over 12 amino acids. The CDR3 here is CSVAWQNEKLFF. The CDR3 DNA reads TGCAGTGTCGCTTGGCAGAATGAAAAACTGTTTTTT.

This clonotype showed up just a few times. The genes are TRBV7-6 and TRBJ1-5; D possibly corresponds to TRBD1 (5 bases). CDR3 length: 14 residues. Looked up from germline, CDR1 is SGHVS and CDR2 is FNYEAQ. The V end was cut by 1 base, the J end by 7 bases, with 11 bases between. CDR3 DNA: TGTGCCAGCAGCTTAGTAACAGGAGAGCAGCCCCAGCATTTT. It yields the protein CASSLVTGEQPQHF.

There are a few counts of this clonotype. This sequence joins TRBV12-3 or TRBV12-4 and TRBJ2-7; 9 nucleotides agree with TRBD1. The CDR3 extends over 15 amino acids. Unmatched junction bases numbered 8, after V lost 6 bases and J lost 2 bases. CDR3 sequence reads: CASRETGGYPYEQYF. Written as DNA, the CDR3 is TGTGCCAGCAGAGAAACAGGGGGCTACCCCTACGAGCAGTACTTC.

The CDR3 nucleotides are TGCAGCGTTAGGACAGGGGCGAACAATGAGCAGTTCTTC. Its protein product is CSVRTGANNEQFF. The V gene is TRBV29-1, the J gene TRBJ2-1; 9 nucleotides align to TRBD1. With 5 bases clipped from V and 5 bases from J, the junction kept 4 bases outside the gene matches. There are 13 residues in the CDR3. The germline V gene encodes CDR1 SQVTM and CDR2 ANQGSEA.

This chain links TRBV28 with TRBJ2-1; TRBD2 matches at 10 bases. Germline CDR1 reads MDHEN; CDR2 reads SYDVKM. J lost 7 bases, V lost 7 bases, and 10 bases had no gene match. This CDR3 is 15 amino acids long. CDR3 DNA sequence: TGTGCCAGCACAAGAGCGGGAGGGCCGTGGAATGAGCAGTTCTTC. This encodes CASTRAGGPWNEQFF.

The chain is built from TRBV7-3 and TRBJ2-3, with D possibly being TRBD1 or TRBD2 (5 bases each). V dropped 6 bases and J dropped 2 bases, with 15 bases sitting between them. CDR3 size: 15 residues. Germline values: CDR1 SGHTA, CDR2 FQGTGA. CDR3 nucleotides: TGTGCCAGCAGTCGTACCGGGACGACCACAGATACGCAGTATTTT. As protein: CASSRTGTTTDTQYF.

This clonotype was seen ten or more times. The rearrangement uses TRBV6-2 or TRBV6-3 and TRBJ2-1; TRBD2 is a possible D gene (6 bases). The V and J ends lost 4 bases and 2 bases respectively, with 12 bases between them. The CDR3 is made up of 15 amino acids. Per germline, CDR1 MNHEY and CDR2 SVGEGT. The CDR3 loop is CASSFWDSTYNEQFF. The DNA of the CDR3 is TGTGCCAGCAGTTTCTGGGACTCGACCTACAATGAGCAGTTCTTC.

This chain connects TRBV11-2 to TRBJ2-5; D may be TRBD1 (5 bases). V was clipped by 7 bases and J by 2 bases, with 26 bases between them. The germline CDR1 and CDR2 sequences are SGHAT and FQNNGV. The CDR3 is made up of 18 amino acids. This chain's CDR3 is CASTNPRLTELIQETQYF. CDR3 coding DNA: TGTGCCAGCACAAACCCAAGACTGACAGAATTGATACAAGAGACCCAGTACTTC.

This chain uses TRBV25-1 with TRBJ2-1; TRBD2 agrees at 10 bases. J lost 2 bases, V lost 1 base, and 2 bases had no gene match. Germline V gene sequence: CDR1 MGHDK, CDR2 SYGVNS. This CDR3 region has 16 residues. The CDR3 DNA is TGTGCCAGCAGTGAATTTGGACTAGCGGCCTACAATGAGCAGTTCTTC. Its protein is CASSEFGLAAYNEQFF.

This clonotype has only a few counts. V gene TRBV6-5 combines with J gene TRBJ1-4; D gene uncertain. This CDR3 is built from 13 residues. The germline V gene encodes CDR1 MNHEY and CDR2 SVGAGI. The V gene lost 2 bases and the J gene lost 7 bases, with 8 bases spanning the gap. CDR3 loop: CASSYVAGEKLFF. CDR3 nucleotide sequence: TGTGCCAGCAGTTACGTTGCGGGTGAAAAACTGTTTTTT.

This clonotype was counted once. V usage is TRBV24-1 and J usage is TRBJ2-3; weak D call: TRBD1 (5 bases). CDR1 and CDR2 from the germline V gene are KGHDR and SFDVKD. V lost 7 bases and J lost 3, with 10 bases in between. This CDR3 is 13 amino acids long. The CDR3 is CATRKGVTDTQYF. CDR3 bases: TGTGCCACCAGGAAAGGGGTTACAGATACGCAGTATTTT.

In this sample, this clonotype turned up a few times. The chain joins TRBV2 to TRBJ2-3, with 8 bases matching TRBD1. The CDR3 totals 14 residues. Germline lookup yields CDR1 SNHLY and CDR2 FYNNEI. With 3 bases clipped from V and 2 bases from J, the junction kept 1 base outside the gene matches. In DNA, the CDR3 is TGTGCCAGCAGTGAGGACAGGGACACAGATACGCAGTATTTT. Its translation is CASSEDRDTDTQYF.

This chain joins TRBV2 and TRBJ2-7; D unresolved. The germline CDR1 and CDR2 sequences are SNHLY and FYNNEI. This CDR3 region has 12 residues. The V and J ends lost 3 bases and 2 bases respectively, with 5 bases between them. The CDR3 loop reads CASSDRPYEQYF. The CDR3, as DNA: TGTGCCAGCAGTGACAGACCCTACGAGCAGTACTTC.

This sequence joins TRBV7-2 and TRBJ2-2; unclear D gene. V dropped 3 bases and J dropped 6 bases, with 8 bases sitting between them. Germline assignment: CDR1 SGHTA and CDR2 FQGNSA. The CDR3 totals 13 residues. The CDR3 protein is CASSLLSAGELFF. The CDR3 DNA is TGTGCCAGCAGCTTGCTGAGTGCCGGGGAGCTGTTTTTT. Variable domain in full (rest from reference TRBV7-2 and TRBJ2-2): GAGVSQSPSNKVTEKGKDVELRCDPISGHTALYWYRQSLGQGLEFLIYFQGNSAPDKSGLPSDRFSAERTGGSVSTLTIQRTQQEDSAVYLCASSLLSAGELFFGEGSRLTVL.

Only a few counts were recorded for this clonotype. V usage is TRBV19 and J usage is TRBJ1-5; 7 nucleotides align to TRBD1. The CDR3 loop spans 15 amino acids. The germline V gene encodes CDR1 LNHDA and CDR2 SQIVND (reference sequence). V trimming: 4 bases; J trimming: 10 bases; junction bases outside the gene matches: 13. The DNA for the CDR3 is TGTGCCAGTAGTAACCCAACGACAGGGTGGAAACCCCAGCATTTT. This sequence encodes CASSNPTTGWKPQHF.

In this sample, this clonotype turned up many times. The CDR3 sequence is CASSFQGGPDTQYF. CDR3 in DNA: TGTGCCAGCAGTTTCCAGGGAGGCCCAGATACGCAGTATTTT. The chain is built from TRBV12-3 or TRBV12-4 and TRBJ2-3, with a tentative D call TRBD2 (6 bases). The germline V and J ends were trimmed by 3 bases and 4 bases, with 11 bases remaining between them. This CDR3 comprises 14 residues.

This clonotype was observed a handful of times. J is TRBJ2-3 and V is TRBV14; 12 bases agree with TRBD2. This CDR3 region has 19 residues. Germline V CDR1 and CDR2: SGHDN, FVKESK. With 5 bases clipped from V and 3 bases from J, the junction kept 15 bases outside the gene matches. CDR3 amino acids: CASSARLAGAPWWTDTQYF. CDR3 DNA sequence: TGTGCCAGCAGCGCCAGACTAGCGGGGGCCCCTTGGTGGACAGATACGCAGTATTTT.

This clonotype was seen a few times. V and J are TRBV20-1 and TRBJ2-7; TRBD1 might be the D (6 bases). This CDR3 spans 15 amino acids. The V end was cut by 0 bases, the J end by 5 bases, with 17 bases between. Germline V CDR1 and CDR2: DFQATT, SNEGSKA (reference sequence). The CDR3 nucleotides read TGCAGTGCTAGAGATTTTGCCAGGGGCTTCGACGAGCAGTACTTC. Protein: CSARDFARGFDEQYF.